This T cell receptor beta chain was recovered during a study of quantifying T cell responses using KT2 cells. Study details: RNA was reverse transcribed with TCR alpha and beta constant-region primers. The second PCR ran as a qPCR until a predetermined fluorescence threshold was reached.

A single-stranded UMI oligo with SP2 sequence was ligated to cDNA 3' ends. The first PCR ran 4 to 5 cycles with an equimolar RC1.1 and RC1.2 beta primer mix. MiXCR was run by TCRdb on the UMI-ligation and nested PCR reads, yielding one entry per CDR3 protein. The sample has about 30,000 distinct CDR3 sequences; about 7.1% are singletons. The V gene's germline CDR1 is SEHNR and CDR2 FQNEAQ (reference sequence). J lost 2 bases, V lost 0 bases, and 11 bases had no gene match. The CDR3 is made up of 18 amino acids. The chain combines TRBV7-9 with TRBJ2-3, with 7 bases matching TRBD2. The receptor comes from a human donor. Material: PBMCs spiked with cells of the T cell clone KT2. DNA for the CDR3: TGTGCCAGCAGCTTAGCATTCCAGACTAGCTGGACCACAGATACGCAGTATTTT. This encodes CASSLAFQTSWTTDTQYF. Full variable domain (remainder filled in from reference TRBV7-9 and TRBJ2-3): DTGVSQNPRHKITKRGQNVTFRCDPISEHNRLYWYRQTLGQGPEFLTYFQNEAQLEKSRLLSDRFSAERPKGSFSTLEIQRTEQGDSAMYLCASSLAFQTSWTTDTQYFGPGTRLTVL.